The 19 T cell receptor beta chains given below trace back to one sample, sequenced in a study of T cell responses to AZD1222 COVID-19 vaccine. Assay used: immunoSEQ multiplex PCR; TCRdb lists only in-frame clones, some missing. The data show 100,000 to 150,000 clones, with 90% seen just once and 6.9% held by the top ten. This sample comprised peripheral blood, obtained on day 0 of AZD1222 vaccination. Source of these receptors: an adult in good health.

This chain uses TRBV5-1 with TRBJ2-5; D is possibly TRBD1 or TRBD2 (6 bases each). Per germline, CDR1 SGHRS and CDR2 YFSETQ. The CDR3 runs to 14 residues. Trimming pared 1 base from V and 5 bases from J, leaving 12 bases between. CDR3 bases: TGCGCCAGCAGCTTGTCGGGGGCGCAGGAGACCCAGTACTTC. This gives the protein CASSLSGAQETQYF.

The chain has TRBV4-2 and TRBJ1-1; D is undetermined. CDR1 LGHNA and CDR2 YNFKEQ come from the germline V gene. The CDR3 sequence is 16 residues long. Trimming cost V 2 bases and J 5 bases, with 18 bases left between them. CDR3 bases: TGTGCCAGCAGCCAAACCAGGACCTCAGGAAGAACTGAAGCTTTCTTT. It is translated as CASSQTRTSGRTEAFF.

The rearrangement links TRBV25-1 to TRBJ2-5; TRBD1 matches at 12 bases. V shed 1 base and J 5 bases; nucleotides not matched to a gene: 5. The CDR3 is 16 amino acids. Germline CDR1 and CDR2: MGHDK and SYGVNS. In DNA, the CDR3 is TGTGCCAGCAGTGAATGGGGGACAGGGGGCGCGGAGACCCAGTACTTC. Translating it yields CASSEWGTGGAETQYF.

The chain uses TRBV6-2 or TRBV6-3 and TRBJ1-1, with TRBD1 matching 7 bases. The J segment lost 6 bases and the V segment lost 0 bases, leaving 13 bases of the junction unmatched. Germline V gene lookup returns CDR1 MNHEY and CDR2 SVGEGT. The CDR3 runs 17 residues. The CDR3 here is CASSYSLAIYRGPEAFF. The CDR3, as DNA: TGTGCCAGCAGTTACTCGCTTGCTATTTACAGGGGACCTGAAGCTTTCTTT.

The chain carries TRBV19 and TRBJ1-5; D perhaps matches TRBD1 (5 bases). This CDR3 is 16 amino acids long. The ends were cut back, 0 bases at V and 4 bases at J, with 13 bases in the middle. The germline V gene encodes CDR1 LNHDA and CDR2 SQIVND (reference sequence). In nucleotides, the CDR3 is TGTGCCAGTAGTATAGATCGGGGCAGGGCTAATCAGCCCCAGCATTTT. It codes for CASSIDRGRANQPQHF.

The chain has TRBV5-6 and TRBJ1-1; D is unresolved. V was trimmed by 1 base and J by 6 bases, leaving 10 bases between them. This CDR3 comprises 13 residues. CDR1 is SGHDT, CDR2 YYEEEE, per germline. Here the CDR3 DNA reads TGTGCCAGCAGCTTGCTAAGGGTCGCTGAAGCTTTCTTT. Translation gives CASSLLRVAEAFF.

The chain joins TRBV29-1 to TRBJ1-4; maybe TRBD1 (6 bases). CDR3 length equals 14 residues. V lost 7 bases and J lost 8, with 20 bases in between. Germline loops: CDR1 SQVTM, CDR2 ANQGSEA. CDR3 residues: CSAQRGTGGEKLFF. CDR3 DNA: TGCAGCGCCCAAAGGGGGACGGGTGGGGAAAAACTGTTTTTT.

The table lists this clone with a count of one. The chain couples TRBV7-3 to TRBJ2-5, with D tentatively TRBD2 (6 bases). CDR1 and CDR2 (germline): SGHTA, FQGTGA. This CDR3 region has 16 residues. With 6 bases removed from V and 1 base from J, the gap between germline ends came to 18 bases. CDR3 sequence: CASSPSGVQGQETQYF. The CDR3, as DNA: TGTGCCAGCAGTCCTTCGGGGGTTCAGGGCCAAGAGACCCAGTACTTC.

The chain recombines TRBV11-3 with TRBJ1-5; the match to TRBD1 covers 9 bases. V trimming: 2 bases; J trimming: 1 base; junction bases outside the gene matches: 12. Germline V gene data show CDR1 as SGHNT and CDR2 as YENEEA. The CDR3 runs to 19 residues. The CDR3 is CASSLPARDREMSNQPQHF. CDR3 coding DNA: TGTGCCAGCAGCTTACCCGCCCGGGACAGGGAAATGAGCAATCAGCCCCAGCATTTT.

The rearrangement joins TRBV5-1 to TRBJ1-2; 8 bases are a match to TRBD1. The CDR3 has 14 amino acids. Looked up from germline, CDR1 is SGHRS and CDR2 is YFSETQ. J gave up 4 bases and V 4 bases, and 6 bases lay outside the gene matches. Written as DNA, the CDR3 is TGCGCCAGCAGCGCCTGGGACAGGCCCTATGGCTACACCTTC. It translates to CASSAWDRPYGYTF.

This CDR3 is CASSLRDSPPQHF. The CDR3 coding sequence is TGTGCCAGCAGTTTAAGGGACAGCCCACCCCAGCATTTT. The gene calls are TRBV12-3 or TRBV12-4 and TRBJ1-5; 7 nucleotides align to TRBD1. CDR3 length equals 13 residues. The ends lost 2 bases at V and 10 bases at J; junction bases unmatched: 5.

This clone was observed once. The CDR3 nucleotides are TGTGCCAGCAGCTTAGATCTCGGCGGGGGCACAGATACGCAGTATTTT. It is translated as CASSLDLGGGTDTQYF. The chain combines TRBV11-2 with TRBJ2-3; maybe TRBD2 (6 bases). This CDR3 has 16 amino acids. V gave up 0 bases and J gave up 1 base, with 11 bases separating them. The V gene's germline CDR1 is SGHAT and CDR2 FQNNGV. Full variable domain (remainder filled in from reference TRBV11-2 and TRBJ2-3): EAGVAQSPRYKIIEKRQSVAFWCNPISGHATLYWYQQILGQGPKLLIQFQNNGVVDDSQLPKDRFSAERLKGVDSTLKIQPAKLEDSAVYLCASSLDLGGGTDTQYFGPGTRLTVL.

The chain is built from TRBV9 and TRBJ2-1; D is uncertain. The ends were cut back, 3 bases at V and 0 bases at J, with 1 base in the middle. CDR3 length: 12 residues. Germline lookup yields CDR1 SGDLS and CDR2 YYNGEE. The CDR3 DNA sequence: TGTGCCAGCAGCGCCTCCTACAATGAGCAGTTCTTC. It codes for CASSASYNEQFF. The full variable domain, completed using reference TRBV9 and TRBJ2-1, is DSGVTQTPKHLITATGQRVTLRCSPRSGDLSVYWYQQSLDQGLQFLIQYYNGEERAKGNILERFSAQQFPDLHSELNLSSLELGDSALYFCASSASYNEQFFGPGTRLTVL.

The chain joins TRBV7-2 to TRBJ2-7; 12 positions agree with TRBD2. J was trimmed by 3 bases and V by 3 bases; bases with no gene match: 6. Germline V lookup: CDR1 SGHTA, CDR2 FQGNSA. The CDR3 is made up of 16 amino acids. CDR3 DNA: TGTGCCAGCAGCTTTAGCCTAGCGGGGGGGAACTACGAGCAGTACTTC. It codes for CASSFSLAGGNYEQYF. The full variable domain, in which reference TRBV7-2 and TRBJ2-7 provide the parts outside the CDR3, is GAGVSQSPSNKVTEKGKDVELRCDPISGHTALYWYRQSLGQGLEFLIYFQGNSAPDKSGLPSDRFSAERTGGSVSTLTIQRTQQEDSAVYLCASSFSLAGGNYEQYFGPGTRLTVT.

This chain joins TRBV5-4 and TRBJ1-2; D is undetermined. The CDR3 covers 17 residues. CDR1 and CDR2 (germline): SGHNT, YYREEE (reference sequence). The V end lost 4 bases, the J end lost 7 bases, and 26 bases lay between the germline ends. The CDR3 region has the DNA TGTGCCAGCAGCCCTCGGAATCAGCTCGGGCCTTCGGGTGGCTACACCTTC. Amino acids: CASSPRNQLGPSGGYTF.

The chain has TRBV28 and TRBJ1-6; 7 bases fit TRBD1. Germline values: CDR1 MDHEN, CDR2 SYDVKM. The length of the CDR3 is 16 residues. Trimming at V came to 2 bases and at J to 7 bases, leaving 8 bases not matched to a gene. The CDR3 spells CASSLPRGTVNSPLHF. In nucleotides, the CDR3 is TGTGCCAGCAGTTTACCGCGAGGGACAGTCAATTCACCCCTCCACTTT.

This chain connects TRBV28 to TRBJ1-5; 8 bases map to TRBD1. Germline assignment: CDR1 MDHEN and CDR2 SYDVKM. J lost 2 bases, V lost 6 bases, and 6 bases had no gene match. The CDR3 spans 15 residues. CDR3 sequence (DNA): TGTGCCAGCAGGACAGGGGCGGCGGGCAATCAGCCCCAGCATTTT. Amino acids: CASRTGAAGNQPQHF.

The rearrangement joins TRBV29-1 to TRBJ2-1; D may be TRBD1 (6 bases). The V and J ends lost 0 bases and 15 bases respectively, with 21 bases between them. CDR1 is SQVTM and CDR2 is ANQGSEA in the germline V gene. The CDR3 is made up of 14 amino acids. DNA of the CDR3: TGCAGCGTTGAAGATGGACAGCGCCGGGACCATCTGTTCTTC. This encodes CSVEDGQRRDHLFF.

V usage is TRBV15 and J usage is TRBJ2-3; 10 positions agree with TRBD2. Germline-derived CDR1 and CDR2 are LNHNV and YYDKDF (reference sequence). V lost 0 bases and J lost 4; bases outside the gene matches: 4. This CDR3 has 16 amino acids. CDR3 loop: CATSRDLLAGADTQYF. The CDR3 DNA sequence: TGTGCCACCAGCAGAGATCTCCTAGCGGGGGCAGATACGCAGTATTTT.